The entry below describes one T cell receptor beta chain. The PCR contained 60 Vbeta and 13 Jbeta primers. Here immunoSEQ multiplex PCR was the method, and the copy in TCRdb shows in-frame clones only, minus some. The table has around 150,000 clones, 65% to 90% seen once. The sample belongs to a study of cytomegalovirus exposure and HLA in healthy donors. The receptor was isolated from a man aged 50 to 59 in good health and CMV-seropositive. Sequencing was done on a sample of PBMCs.

The CDR3 DNA follows: TGTGCCAGCAGCACCCGGGACAGGGTCACAGATACGCAGTATTTT. Translation gives CASSTRDRVTDTQYF. The chain combines TRBV28 with TRBJ2-3; TRBD1 matches 9 bases. The V gene's germline CDR1 is MDHEN and CDR2 SYDVKM. The V gene end was trimmed by 6 bases and the J gene end by 2 bases; junction bases not matched to a gene: 6. The length of the CDR3 is 15 residues.